This T cell receptor (beta chain) was found in a study of blood T cell repertoires in COVID-19 (dated by TCRdb to 2018 to 2021). Broadly, across the study: Collaborator samples came from the United States, Italy and Spain and covered acute and convalescent phases of COVID-19. The prospective study material was composed of cDNA or gDNA derived from T cells, B-cell-depleted T cells, or PBMCs. Deeply sampled blood TCRbeta repertoires from subjects exposed to, actively infected with, or recovered from COVID-19 were included in the dataset. The repertoires were made available in a free public database intended to serve as a resource for research on the immune response to SARS-CoV-2. Samples were obtained from the ongoing ImmuneRACE study (first 160 participants) and from some 1,300 subjects provided by 6 global collaborators. A de-identified subject ID, COVID-19 status, age in years and sex were almost always included in the sample metadata. Where available, HLA class I and class II types were obtained from metadata supplied by the sample provider rather than from assay-based typing.

TCRbeta CDR3 regions were amplified from genomic DNA using the immunoSEQ Assay, a bias-controlled multiplex PCR. Per the authors' processing: The number of nucleated cells in each sample was estimated by amplification of reference gene primers within the assay. To quantify the absolute abundance of each unique TCRbeta CDR3 rearrangement, sequence reads were collapsed and filtered. Productive Simpson clonality was computed per sample as the square root of Simpson's diversity index over productive rearrangements. In TCRdb, the immuneACCESS table is reduced to in-frame sequences with V and J assigned. These tables do not hold every clone; where another copy was compared, an unresolved V gene accounts for under half, and the others remain unexplained. Clone size and V and J calls were adopted from that table, with D and trimming inferred from the DNA. For this sample the table gives 89,000 or so clones, of which around 92% were detected only once. Jointly, the top ten make up about 2.5% of the sample.

One collaborating source in Seattle enrolled patients during active infection and followed them longitudinally through the course of disease. Collaborating institutions collected whole blood in K2EDTA tubes following their own protocols. For TCRbeta analysis, collaborators shipped samples as frozen whole blood, isolated PBMCs, or DNA extracted from either of those sample types. Broader findings and caveats from the paper: The quantity of clinical and demographic metadata differed by source and by participant and was supplied without curation.

For this clone: Its antigen target is currently unknown. No clone much larger than this one lies a single base away; base qualities are absent.

CDR1 is given as SNHLY and CDR2 as FYNNEI, both from the germline V gene. The CDR3 goes from the cysteine to the phenylalanine over 14 residues. The sequence is cut down to CDR3 DNA, 42 bases in frame from base 1. V gives up 3 bases and J gives up 10 bases, and the segment between their germline ends measures 13 bases. Sequencing used peripheral blood. This TCR was recovered from a man in his fifties with COVID-19, enrolled during active disease. In this chain, TRBV2 is recombined with TRBJ1-6; the D gene assignment is ambiguous. Here is the DNA: TGTGCCAGCAGTGAGGGAGGGAGGTACTCACCCCTCCACTTT. Translated, this gives CASSEGGRYSPLHF.